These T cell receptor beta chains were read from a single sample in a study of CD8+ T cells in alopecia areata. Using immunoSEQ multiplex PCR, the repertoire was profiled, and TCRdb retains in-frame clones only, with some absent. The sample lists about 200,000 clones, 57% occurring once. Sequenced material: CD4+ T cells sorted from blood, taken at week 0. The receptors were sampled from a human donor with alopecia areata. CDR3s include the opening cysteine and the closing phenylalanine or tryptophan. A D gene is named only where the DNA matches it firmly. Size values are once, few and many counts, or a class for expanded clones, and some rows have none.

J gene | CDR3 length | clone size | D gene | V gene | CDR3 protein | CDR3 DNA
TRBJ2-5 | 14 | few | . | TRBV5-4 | CASSGRDSKETQYF | TGTGCCAGCAGCGGCCGGGACTCCAAAGAGACCCAGTACTTC
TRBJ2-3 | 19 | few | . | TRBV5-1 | CASSLRTLRSSGPTDTQYF | TGCGCCAGCAGCTTGAGGACCCTCAGATCCTCGGGTCCCACAGATACGCAGTATTTT
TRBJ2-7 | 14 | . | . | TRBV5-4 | CASSPTGVAYEQYF | TGTGCCAGCAGCCCCACAGGTGTCGCCTACGAGCAGTACTTC
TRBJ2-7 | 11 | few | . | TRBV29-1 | CSVYTIYEQYF | TGCAGCGTATACACAATCTACGAGCAGTACTTC
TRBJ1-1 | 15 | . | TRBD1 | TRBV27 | CASRVRGAQNTEAFF | TGTGCCAGCCGCGTCAGGGGGGCGCAGAACACTGAAGCTTTCTTT
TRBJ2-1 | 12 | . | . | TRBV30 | CAWSMAGYEQFF | TGTGCCTGGAGTATGGCGGGATATGAGCAGTTCTTC
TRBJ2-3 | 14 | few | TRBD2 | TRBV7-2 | CASSLDSGGDTQYF | TGTGCCAGCAGCTTAGATTCGGGAGGAGATACGCAGTATTTT
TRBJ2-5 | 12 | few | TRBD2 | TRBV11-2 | CASTPGGETQYF | TGTGCCAGCACCCCGGGGGGGGAGACCCAGTACTTC
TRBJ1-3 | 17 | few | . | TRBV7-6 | CASSLAAGVRSGNTIYF | TGTGCCAGCAGCTTAGCGGCAGGGGTTAGATCTGGAAACACCATATATTTT
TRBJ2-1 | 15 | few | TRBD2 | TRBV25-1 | CASSPGLARYNEQFF | TGTGCCAGCAGTCCCGGACTAGCGAGGTACAATGAGCAGTTCTTC
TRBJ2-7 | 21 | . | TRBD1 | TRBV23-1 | CASSQSRGPRTSSRSSYEQYF | TGCGCCAGCAGTCAATCTAGGGGGCCAAGGACGTCCTCCAGGAGCTCCTACGAGCAGTACTTC
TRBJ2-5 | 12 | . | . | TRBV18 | CASSPAGWTQYF | TGTGCCAGCTCACCGGCCGGTTGGACCCAGTACTTC
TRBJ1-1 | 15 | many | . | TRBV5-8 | CASSSKQILNTEAFF | TGTGCCAGCAGCTCGAAACAGATTTTGAACACTGAAGCTTTCTTT